This T cell receptor (beta chain) was obtained from a study of Graves' ophthalmopathy and Graves' hyperthyroidism. Study information: Investigators collected peripheral blood at initial diagnosis, before any treatment was given.

RNA transcripts yielded amplified TCR beta CDR3 regions. An initial RT-PCR round employing HTBI primers preceded a second-round multiplex PCR. One entry per CDR3 protein, called by TCRdb with MiXCR from the multiplex PCR reads. The sample shows about 370,000 distinct CDR3 sequences, roughly 15% of them seen only once. Germline V gene lookup returns CDR1 MDHEN and CDR2 SYDVKM. This CDR3 is built from 14 residues. The V end was cut by 4 bases, the J end by 3 bases, with 10 bases between. Over 18 months of follow-up, stable hyperthyroidism required that no ophthalmopathy appear. Many counts were recorded for this clonotype.

The sequence derives from an adult woman with stable Graves' hyperthyroidism. The sample was peripheral blood. The rearrangement uses TRBV28 and TRBJ1-5; D not certain. The CDR3 bases are TGTGCCAGCAGTTCCCTGACCTCCAATCAGCCCCAGCATTTT. Its protein is CASSSLTSNQPQHF.